This entry lists 10 T cell receptor beta chains sequenced from one sample in a study of blood T cell repertoires in COVID-19. Clones were sequenced by immunoSEQ multiplex PCR, and TCRdb holds only the in-frame ones, with some missing. This sample has hundreds of thousands of clones, with approximately 90% found just once. The sample comprised peripheral blood. The receptor set was obtained from a man aged 18 to 35 with COVID-19, enrolled during active disease.

This clone was recorded only once. The chain uses TRBV24-1 and TRBJ1-2, with a weak D call TRBD1 (5 bases). The CDR3 runs 14 residues. Germline-derived CDR1 and CDR2 are KGHDR and SFDVKD. Trimming left V 4 bases short and J 5 bases short, with 13 bases between. CDR3 sequence: CATSDPKTVYGYTF. CDR3 in DNA: TGTGCCACCAGTGACCCCAAGACAGTGTATGGCTACACCTTC.

The chain recombines TRBV5-1 with TRBJ1-1; D unclear. CDR3 length equals 14 residues. V lost 0 bases, J lost 1 base, and 7 bases lay in between. Germline CDR1 and CDR2: SGHRS and YFSETQ. The CDR3 is CASSLEPSNTEAFF. The DNA of the CDR3 is TGCGCCAGCAGCTTGGAGCCATCGAACACTGAAGCTTTCTTT.

The J gene is TRBJ1-2, the V gene TRBV7-9, with 9 bases fitting TRBD1. The CDR3 covers 14 residues. Trimming removed 7 bases from V and 8 bases from J; junction bases left unmatched: 11. CDR1 is SEHNR, CDR2 FQNEAQ, per germline (reference sequence). CDR3 sequence reads: CASNGQGSAGGYTF. The CDR3 DNA follows: TGTGCCAGCAACGGACAGGGGTCTGCCGGCGGCTACACCTTC.

As concerns this clone: The identical CDR3 is also encoded by other nucleotide sequences in the sample. J is TRBJ1-1 and V is TRBV7-8, with D possibly matching TRBD1 (5 bases). Germline V lookup: CDR1 SGHVS, CDR2 FQNEAQ. V was trimmed by 3 bases and J by 0 bases, leaving 5 bases between them. The CDR3 length is 13 residues. The CDR3 DNA follows: TGTGCCAGCAGCTTGACAGTGAACACTGAAGCTTTCTTT. It specifies CASSLTVNTEAFF.

The rearrangement uses TRBV6-6 and TRBJ2-1; TRBD1 aligns across 7 bases. Trimming took 8 bases from V and 7 from J; bases not matched to a gene: 11. This CDR3 spans 14 amino acids. Germline V CDR1 and CDR2: MNHNY, SVGAGI (reference sequence). This CDR3 reads CASSPGGTGNEQFF. The CDR3 DNA reads TGTGCCAGCTCCCCAGGGGGTACAGGGAATGAGCAGTTCTTC.

This chain connects TRBV11-2 to TRBJ1-6, with D unresolved. Germline V gene data show CDR1 as SGHAT and CDR2 as FQNNGV. Between the trimmed V and J ends, which lost 4 bases and 9 bases, there was a span of 7 bases. This CDR3 contains 12 residues. The CDR3, as DNA: TGTGCCAGCAGCTCCCCGGGTTCACCCCTCCACTTT. This sequence encodes CASSSPGSPLHF.

The chain has TRBV7-8 and TRBJ2-2; 7 bases are shared with TRBD2. The germline gives CDR1 SGHVS, CDR2 FQNEAQ. This CDR3 has 23 amino acids. The ends lost 5 bases at V and 6 bases at J; junction bases unmatched: 33. CDR3 coding DNA: TGTGCCAGCAGCCCCACGGTCCCGGGTACGTTGGATCCTAGCGGAATACGGTCCGGGGAGCTGTTTTTT. Residues: CASSPTVPGTLDPSGIRSGELFF.

The CDR3 DNA sequence: TGTGCCAGCAGCCAAGAAGGGAGACTCGCCTATGGCTACACCTTC. Its translation: CASSQEGRLAYGYTF. The rearrangement links TRBV3-1 (or the pseudogene TRBV3-2) to TRBJ1-2, with D unclear. V was pared by 0 bases and J by 4 bases, with 12 bases between. The CDR3 has 15 amino acids. Germline CDR1 reads LGHDT; CDR2 reads YNNKEL (reference sequence).

This clone has a single count. The rearrangement uses TRBV5-4 and TRBJ2-6, with D maybe TRBD1 (5 bases). Between the trimmed V and J ends, which lost 3 bases and 4 bases, there was a span of 14 bases. CDR3 length: 16 residues. Germline CDR1 reads SGHNT; CDR2 reads YYREEE (reference sequence). DNA of the CDR3: TGTGCCAGCAGCTGGGGCCGAGGAGCCGGGGCCAACGTCCTGACTTTC. The encoded protein is CASSWGRGAGANVLTF. The entire variable domain, with the rest obtained from reference TRBV5-4 and TRBJ2-6, is as follows: ETGVTQSPTHLIKTRGQQVTLRCSSQSGHNTVSWYQQALGQGPQFIFQYYREEENGRGNFPPRFSGLQFPNYSSELNVNALELDDSALYLCASSWGRGAGANVLTFGAGSRLTVL.

The genes are TRBV12-3 or TRBV12-4 and TRBJ1-2; D might be TRBD1 (5 bases). This CDR3 is built from 13 residues. V was trimmed by 2 bases and J by 7 bases, leaving 11 bases between them. The CDR3 region has the DNA TGTGCCAGCAGTTTACCGGGGGGAACTGGCTACACCTTC. Amino acids: CASSLPGGTGYTF.